Included here is one T cell receptor beta chain sequence, with context. This specimen belongs to a study of blood T cell repertoires in COVID-19. Authors' processing steps: Reference gene primer amplification gave estimated nucleated cell counts. The table came from immunoSEQ multiplex PCR; TCRdb's copy has only in-frame clones and leaves some out. The D gene and trimming were derived from the DNA, and the V and J assignments and clone size from that table. Among about 85,000 clones listed, just over 85% were seen once. Sequencing input: peripheral blood. This TCR derives from a woman at least 80 years old with acute or convalescent COVID-19.

This CDR3 reads CASKEGPQGRTEAFF. In DNA, the CDR3 is TGTGCCAGCAAGGAGGGTCCCCAGGGTCGGACTGAAGCTTTCTTT. The chain uses TRBV6-5 and TRBJ1-1, with D possibly being TRBD1 (5 bases). CDR3 length: 15 residues. V gave up 7 bases and J gave up 5 bases, with 20 bases separating them. Per the germline V gene, CDR1 is MNHEY and CDR2 is SVGAGI.